This TCR beta chain was observed in a study of shared clonotypes between healthy human individuals. The data were produced by immunoSEQ multiplex PCR, yet TCRdb's version contains in-frame clones alone and is incomplete. The data show 600,000 to 700,000 clones, about 80% seen once. This receptor was taken from a woman aged 25 to 39 in good health. Sequenced input: memory CD4+ T cells sorted from blood. Subset denoted: CD45RA-negative fraction.

The CDR3 nucleotides are TGTGCCAGTAGTCCAACTAGCGGGGTACTGCACAATGAGCAGTTCTTC. This translates into CASSPTSGVLHNEQFF. The rearrangement links TRBV19 to TRBJ2-1, with 10 bases identical to TRBD2. The ends lost 5 bases at V and 5 bases at J; junction bases unmatched: 9. CDR3 length: 16 residues. Germline V gives CDR1 LNHDA, CDR2 SQIVND (reference sequence).